The clone carrying this T cell receptor beta chain was observed at least ten times. RNA transcripts yielded amplified TCR beta CDR3 regions. The HTBI set primed first-round TCR CDR3 RT-PCR. TCRdb re-analysed the multiplex PCR reads in MiXCR, keeping a single row per CDR3 protein. The sample holds roughly 510,000 distinct CDR3 sequences, 40% to 50% seen once. Lactation, pregnancy, other autoimmune disease or uncontrolled infection led to exclusion of patients. The data stem from a study of T cells in Graves' hyperthyroidism and ophthalmopathy. Germline-derived CDR1 and CDR2 are SGHRS and YFSETQ. This CDR3 contains 12 residues. V was trimmed by 0 bases and J by 7 bases, leaving 5 bases between them.

This receptor was taken from an adult woman with Graves' disease, either hyperthyroidism or ophthalmopathy (not recorded which). The sample consisted of peripheral blood or thyroid tissue (not recorded which). The rearrangement links TRBV5-1 to TRBJ1-3, with D hard to call. This CDR3 is CASSLEGNTIYF. The CDR3 region has the DNA TGCGCCAGCAGCTTGGAAGGGAACACCATATATTTT.